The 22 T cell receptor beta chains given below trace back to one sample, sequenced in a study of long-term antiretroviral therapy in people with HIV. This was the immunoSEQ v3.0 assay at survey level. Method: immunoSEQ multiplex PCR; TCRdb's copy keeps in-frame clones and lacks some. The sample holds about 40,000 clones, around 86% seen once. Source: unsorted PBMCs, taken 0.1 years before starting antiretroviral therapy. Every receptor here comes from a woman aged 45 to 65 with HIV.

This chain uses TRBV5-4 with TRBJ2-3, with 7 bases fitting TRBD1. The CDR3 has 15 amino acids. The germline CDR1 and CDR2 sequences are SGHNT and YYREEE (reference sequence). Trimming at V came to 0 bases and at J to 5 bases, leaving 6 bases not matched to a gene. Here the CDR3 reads CASSLAPQGRDTQYF. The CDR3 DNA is TGTGCCAGCAGCTTGGCCCCACAGGGGAGAGATACGCAGTATTTT.

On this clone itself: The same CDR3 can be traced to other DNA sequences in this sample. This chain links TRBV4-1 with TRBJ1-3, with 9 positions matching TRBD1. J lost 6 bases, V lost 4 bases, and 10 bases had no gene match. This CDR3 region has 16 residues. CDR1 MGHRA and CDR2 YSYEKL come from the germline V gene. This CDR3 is CASSRAQGALVNTIYF. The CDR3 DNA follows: TGCGCCAGCAGCCGAGCACAGGGGGCGCTTGTAAACACCATATATTTT.

CDR3 sequence reads: CASSDGTGPSTDTQYF. In DNA, the CDR3 is TGTGCCAGCAGTGACGGTACAGGGCCTAGCACAGATACGCAGTATTTT. The chain carries TRBV6-4 and TRBJ2-3, with D tentatively TRBD1 (6 bases). Germline CDR1 is MRHNA and CDR2 is SNTAGT. The CDR3 is 16 residues long. Trimming left V 2 bases short and J 0 bases short, with 12 bases between.

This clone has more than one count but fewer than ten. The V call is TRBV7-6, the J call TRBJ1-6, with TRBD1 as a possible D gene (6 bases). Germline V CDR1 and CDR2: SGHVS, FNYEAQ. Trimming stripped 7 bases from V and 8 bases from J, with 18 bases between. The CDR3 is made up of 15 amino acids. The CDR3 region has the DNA TGTGCCAGCATCAAGGGGGGCACGAGGGATTCACCCCTCCACTTT. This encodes CASIKGGTRDSPLHF.

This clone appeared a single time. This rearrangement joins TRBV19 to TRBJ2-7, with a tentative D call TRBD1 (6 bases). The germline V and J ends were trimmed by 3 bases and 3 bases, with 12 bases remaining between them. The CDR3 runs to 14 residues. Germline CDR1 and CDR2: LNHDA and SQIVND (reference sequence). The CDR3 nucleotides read TGTGCCAGTAGTATGGACAGTAATTACTACGAGCAGTACTTC. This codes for CASSMDSNYYEQYF.

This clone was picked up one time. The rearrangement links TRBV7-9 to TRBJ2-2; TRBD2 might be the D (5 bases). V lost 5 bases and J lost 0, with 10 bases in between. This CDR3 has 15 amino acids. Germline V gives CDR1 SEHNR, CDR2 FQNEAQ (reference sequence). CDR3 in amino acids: CASSLQRSNTGELFF. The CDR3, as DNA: TGTGCCAGCAGCCTACAGCGGTCGAACACCGGGGAGCTGTTTTTT.

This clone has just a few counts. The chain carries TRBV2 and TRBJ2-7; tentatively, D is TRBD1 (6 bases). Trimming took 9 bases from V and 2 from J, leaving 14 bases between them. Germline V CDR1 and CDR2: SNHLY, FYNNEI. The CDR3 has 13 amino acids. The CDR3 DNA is TGTGCCAGTCGGGTTAGGACAGCCTACGAGCAGTACTTC. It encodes CASRVRTAYEQYF.

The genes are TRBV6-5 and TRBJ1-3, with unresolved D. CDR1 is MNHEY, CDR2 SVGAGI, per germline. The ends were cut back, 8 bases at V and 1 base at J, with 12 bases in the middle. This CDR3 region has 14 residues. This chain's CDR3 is CASRRLESGNTIYF. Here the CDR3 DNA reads TGTGCCAGCCGCCGCCTAGAATCTGGAAACACCATATATTTT.

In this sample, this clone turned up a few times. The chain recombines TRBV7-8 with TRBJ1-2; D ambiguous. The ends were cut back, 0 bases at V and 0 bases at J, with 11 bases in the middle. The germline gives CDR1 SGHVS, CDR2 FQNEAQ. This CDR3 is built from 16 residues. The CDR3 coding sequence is TGTGCCAGCAGCTTAGCAGGGAGAGGTCCTAACTATGGCTACACCTTC. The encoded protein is CASSLAGRGPNYGYTF. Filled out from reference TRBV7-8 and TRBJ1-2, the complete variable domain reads GAGVSQSPRYKVAKRGQDVALRCDPISGHVSLFWYQQALGQGPEFLTYFQNEAQLDKSGLPSDRFFAERPEGSVSTLKIQRTQQEDSAVYLCASSLAGRGPNYGYTFGSGTRLTVV.

The CDR3 nucleotides read TGTGCCAGCAGCTTGGGGGCCCAAATTTATCTGCATTTT. Its protein product is CASSLGAQIYLHF. The V gene is TRBV7-9, the J gene TRBJ1-5; possible D gene TRBD1, 6 bases. The CDR3 loop spans 13 amino acids. Trimming cost V 3 bases and J 15 bases, with 18 bases left between them. Per the germline V gene, CDR1 is SEHNR and CDR2 is FQNEAQ (reference sequence).

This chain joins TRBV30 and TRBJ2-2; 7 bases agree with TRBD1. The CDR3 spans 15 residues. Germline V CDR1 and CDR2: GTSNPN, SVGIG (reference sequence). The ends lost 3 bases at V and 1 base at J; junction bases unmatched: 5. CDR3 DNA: TGTGCCTGGAGGCCGGGACAGAGGAACACCGGGGAGCTGTTTTTT. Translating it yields CAWRPGQRNTGELFF.

The CDR3 loop is CASSVAVGRDTEAFF. The CDR3 coding sequence is TGTGCCAGCAGCGTGGCGGTTGGCAGGGACACTGAAGCTTTCTTT. This chain connects TRBV9 to TRBJ1-1; D is perhaps TRBD1 (5 bases). Trimming left V 2 bases short and J 3 bases short, with 14 bases between. This CDR3 region has 15 residues. Germline V CDR1 and CDR2: SGDLS, YYNGEE.

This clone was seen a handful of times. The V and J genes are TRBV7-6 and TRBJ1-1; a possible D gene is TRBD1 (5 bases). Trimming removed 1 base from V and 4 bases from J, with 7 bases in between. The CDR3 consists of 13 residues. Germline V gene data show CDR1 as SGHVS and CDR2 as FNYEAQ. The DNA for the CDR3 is TGTGCCAGCAGCTTAGGGGACGGCACTGAAGCTTTCTTT. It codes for CASSLGDGTEAFF. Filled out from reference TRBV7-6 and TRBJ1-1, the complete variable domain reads GAGVSQSPRYKVTKRGQDVALRCDPISGHVSLYWYRQALGQGPEFLTYFNYEAQQDKSGLPNDRFSAERPEGSISTLTIQRTEQRDSAMYRCASSLGDGTEAFFGQGTRLTVV.

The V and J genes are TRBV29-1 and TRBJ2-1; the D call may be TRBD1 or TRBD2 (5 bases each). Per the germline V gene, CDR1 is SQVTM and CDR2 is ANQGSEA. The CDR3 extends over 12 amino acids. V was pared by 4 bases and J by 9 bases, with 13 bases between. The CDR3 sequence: CSVGSGAGEQFF. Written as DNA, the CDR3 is TGCAGCGTTGGTTCCGGGGCGGGTGAGCAGTTCTTC.

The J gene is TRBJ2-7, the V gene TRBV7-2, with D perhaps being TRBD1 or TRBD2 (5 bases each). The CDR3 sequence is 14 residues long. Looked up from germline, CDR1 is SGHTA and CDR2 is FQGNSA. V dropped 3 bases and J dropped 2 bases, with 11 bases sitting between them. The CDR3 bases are TGTGCCAGCAGCTTGGGACGTAACACCTACGAGCAGTACTTC. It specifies CASSLGRNTYEQYF. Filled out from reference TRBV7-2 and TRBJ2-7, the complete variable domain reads GAGVSQSPSNKVTEKGKDVELRCDPISGHTALYWYRQSLGQGLEFLIYFQGNSAPDKSGLPSDRFSAERTGGSVSTLTIQRTQQEDSAVYLCASSLGRNTYEQYFGPGTRLTVT.

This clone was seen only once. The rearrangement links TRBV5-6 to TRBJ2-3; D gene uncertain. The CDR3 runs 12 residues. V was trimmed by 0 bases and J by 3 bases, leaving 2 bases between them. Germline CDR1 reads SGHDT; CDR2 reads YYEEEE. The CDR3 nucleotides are TGTGCCAGCAGCTTGGTTACAGATACGCAGTATTTT. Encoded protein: CASSLVTDTQYF.

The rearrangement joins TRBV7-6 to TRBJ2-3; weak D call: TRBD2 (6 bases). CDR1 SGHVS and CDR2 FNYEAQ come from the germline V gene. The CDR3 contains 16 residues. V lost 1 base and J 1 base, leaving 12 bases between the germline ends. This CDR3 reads CASSLGGAGGTDTQYF. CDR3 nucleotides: TGTGCCAGCAGCTTAGGAGGAGCGGGTGGCACAGATACGCAGTATTTT.

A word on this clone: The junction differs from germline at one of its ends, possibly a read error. The DNA for the CDR3 is TGCAGTGCTAGAACATCCTTCGAGCAGTACTTC. Encoded protein: CSARTSFEQYF. The rearrangement uses TRBV20-1 and TRBJ2-7; the D is unclear. In germline, CDR1 is DFQATT, CDR2 SNEGSKA (reference sequence). CDR3 size: 11 residues.

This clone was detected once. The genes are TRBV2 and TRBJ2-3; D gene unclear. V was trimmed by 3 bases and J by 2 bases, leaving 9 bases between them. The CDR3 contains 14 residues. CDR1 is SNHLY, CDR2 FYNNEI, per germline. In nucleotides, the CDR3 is TGTGCCAGCAGTGATGGCCGCAACACAGATACGCAGTATTTT. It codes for CASSDGRNTDTQYF.

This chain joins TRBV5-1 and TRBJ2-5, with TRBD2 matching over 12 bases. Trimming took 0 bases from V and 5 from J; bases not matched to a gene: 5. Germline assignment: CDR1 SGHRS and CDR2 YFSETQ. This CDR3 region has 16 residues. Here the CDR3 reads CASSLALAGGMETQYF. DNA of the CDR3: TGCGCCAGCAGCTTGGCGCTAGCGGGGGGGATGGAGACCCAGTACTTC.

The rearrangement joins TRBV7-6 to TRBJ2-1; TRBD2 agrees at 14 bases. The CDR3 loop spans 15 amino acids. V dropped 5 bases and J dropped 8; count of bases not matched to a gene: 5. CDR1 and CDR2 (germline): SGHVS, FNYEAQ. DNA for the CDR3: TGTGCCAGCAGCGCAAGACTAGCGGGGGGGCATGAGCAGTTCTTC. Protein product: CASSARLAGGHEQFF.

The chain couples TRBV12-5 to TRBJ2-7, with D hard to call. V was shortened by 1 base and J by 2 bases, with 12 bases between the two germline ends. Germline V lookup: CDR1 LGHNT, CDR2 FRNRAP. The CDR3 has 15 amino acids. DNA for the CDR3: TGTGCTAGTGGTTTGGCCCTGGCAGGCACCTACGAGCAGTACTTC. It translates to CASGLALAGTYEQYF.